Listed below are T cell receptor beta chains from one sample, sequenced in a study of blood T cell repertoires in COVID-19. Sequenced by immunoSEQ multiplex PCR; TCRdb stores in-frame clones only, minus some. The sample includes about 400,000 clones, around 92% of them seen just once. The sample was peripheral blood. All receptors come from a middle-aged man with acute or convalescent COVID-19. The CDR3 runs from the conserved cysteine through the conserved F or W. The order of the fields is J gene, V gene, D gene, CDR3 length, clone size, CDR3 DNA, CDR3 protein. A D gene is named only where the DNA matches it firmly. A clone size is listed for some rows: how often the clone was seen (once, few, many), or a class if it is expanded.

j_call: TRBJ1-2; v_call: TRBV11-2; d_call: TRBD1; cdr3_length: 15; clone_size: .; cdr3_nt: TGTGCCAGCAGCTTAGATTGGGCAGGGGGCGTTGGCTACACCTTC; cdr3_aa: CASSLDWAGGVGYTF
j_call: TRBJ1-6; v_call: TRBV19; d_call: .; cdr3_length: 19; clone_size: .; cdr3_nt: TGTGCCAGTAGTATTACCGGTCCAGGGGCGAGCTCCTATAATTCACCCCTCCACTTT; cdr3_aa: CASSITGPGASSYNSPLHF
j_call: TRBJ2-3; v_call: TRBV28; d_call: TRBD2; cdr3_length: 14; clone_size: .; cdr3_nt: TGTGCCAGCAGTTCCAGCGGGAGGCCCGATACGCAGTATTTT; cdr3_aa: CASSSSGRPDTQYF
j_call: TRBJ2-1; v_call: TRBV28; d_call: TRBD1; cdr3_length: 14; clone_size: .; cdr3_nt: TGTGCCAGCAGTCTCCAGGGGGCGCTGTATGAGCAGTTCTTC; cdr3_aa: CASSLQGALYEQFF
j_call: TRBJ2-3; v_call: TRBV7-2; d_call: TRBD2; cdr3_length: 18; clone_size: .; cdr3_nt: TGTGCCAGCAGCTTTACGCCTGCCGGGACTAGCGACTCAGATACGCAGTATTTT; cdr3_aa: CASSFTPAGTSDSDTQYF
j_call: TRBJ1-4; v_call: TRBV11-2; d_call: .; cdr3_length: 13; clone_size: .; cdr3_nt: TGTGCCAGCAGCTTCAGGGGCAATGAAAAACTGTTTTTT; cdr3_aa: CASSFRGNEKLFF
j_call: TRBJ2-3; v_call: TRBV4-3; d_call: TRBD1; cdr3_length: 17; clone_size: .; cdr3_nt: TGCGCCAGCAGCCAAGATTTAACAGGGGCGGCCACAGATACGCAGTATTTT; cdr3_aa: CASSQDLTGAATDTQYF
j_call: TRBJ1-1; v_call: TRBV6-6; d_call: TRBD1; cdr3_length: 18; clone_size: .; cdr3_nt: TGTGCCAGCAGTCGCGTTCGAGGGGGCAAGGTATCGAACACTGAAGCTTTCTTT; cdr3_aa: CASSRVRGGKVSNTEAFF
j_call: TRBJ2-5; v_call: TRBV7-9; d_call: .; cdr3_length: 12; clone_size: .; cdr3_nt: TGTGCCAGCAGCCTCAGTTTGGGGGACACTAACTTC; cdr3_aa: CASSLSLGDTNF
j_call: TRBJ1-5; v_call: TRBV6-5; d_call: TRBD1; cdr3_length: 14; clone_size: .; cdr3_nt: TGTGCCAGCAGTTGGACAGGGGCCGATCAGCCCCAGCATTTT; cdr3_aa: CASSWTGADQPQHF
j_call: TRBJ1-1; v_call: TRBV28; d_call: .; cdr3_length: 14; clone_size: .; cdr3_nt: TGTGCCAGCACCCTGACAGATACGAACACTGAAGCTTTCTTT; cdr3_aa: CASTLTDTNTEAFF
j_call: TRBJ2-3; v_call: TRBV18; d_call: TRBD2; cdr3_length: 16; clone_size: .; cdr3_nt: TGTGCCAGCTCACCACTCTCTAGCGGTAGCACAGATACGCAGTATTTT; cdr3_aa: CASSPLSSGSTDTQYF
j_call: TRBJ2-7; v_call: TRBV28; d_call: .; cdr3_length: 17; clone_size: .; cdr3_nt: TGTGCCAGCAGTTTGGGTCTTATACAGGTTGAGCCCAGCGAGCAGTACTTC; cdr3_aa: CASSLGLIQVEPSEQYF
j_call: TRBJ1-4; v_call: TRBV7-8; d_call: .; cdr3_length: 14; clone_size: .; cdr3_nt: TGTGCCAGCAGCTTCGGTCCGTATAATGAAAAACTGTTTTTT; cdr3_aa: CASSFGPYNEKLFF
j_call: TRBJ2-3; v_call: TRBV7-9; d_call: TRBD2; cdr3_length: 15; clone_size: few; cdr3_nt: TGTGCCAGCAGACATCTAGCGGGAGACCCAGATACGCAGTATTTT; cdr3_aa: CASRHLAGDPDTQYF
j_call: TRBJ1-1; v_call: TRBV6-5; d_call: .; cdr3_length: 15; clone_size: .; cdr3_nt: TGTGCCAGCAGTTACTTAAGAGGGATGGGGACTGAAGCTTTCTTT; cdr3_aa: CASSYLRGMGTEAFF
j_call: TRBJ1-2; v_call: TRBV7-9; d_call: .; cdr3_length: 13; clone_size: .; cdr3_nt: TGTGCCAGCAGCTTAACGCAGGAATATGGCTACACCTTC; cdr3_aa: CASSLTQEYGYTF
j_call: TRBJ2-7; v_call: TRBV27; d_call: .; cdr3_length: 15; clone_size: .; cdr3_nt: TGTGCCAGCAGCGTCGGGGTGGGAAGCTCCTACGAGCAGTACTTC; cdr3_aa: CASSVGVGSSYEQYF
j_call: TRBJ1-1; v_call: TRBV7-9; d_call: .; cdr3_length: 16; clone_size: .; cdr3_nt: TGTGCCAGCAGCTTAGCGCTGGACACGAGGAACACTGAAGCTTTCTTT; cdr3_aa: CASSLALDTRNTEAFF
j_call: TRBJ2-2; v_call: TRBV2; d_call: .; cdr3_length: 16; clone_size: .; cdr3_nt: TGTGCCAGCAGGGCAGGGAGAGCGGGCCTCACCGGGGAGCTGTTTTTT; cdr3_aa: CASRAGRAGLTGELFF
j_call: TRBJ1-2; v_call: TRBV27; d_call: .; cdr3_length: 14; clone_size: once; cdr3_nt: TGTGCCAGCAGTCATGGCGGCGGAGACTATGGCTACACCTTC; cdr3_aa: CASSHGGGDYGYTF
j_call: TRBJ2-7; v_call: TRBV7-9; d_call: TRBD1; cdr3_length: 15; clone_size: .; cdr3_nt: TGTGCCAGCAGTCCCCAAGGGACAGGTATGGGTGAGCAGTACTTC; cdr3_aa: CASSPQGTGMGEQYF
j_call: TRBJ2-1; v_call: TRBV9; d_call: TRBD2; cdr3_length: 16; clone_size: .; cdr3_nt: TGTGCCAGCAGCGTAGAGGGTGGGAGGGAGTTCAATGAGCAGTTCTTC; cdr3_aa: CASSVEGGREFNEQFF
j_call: TRBJ1-1; v_call: TRBV25-1; d_call: .; cdr3_length: 16; clone_size: .; cdr3_nt: TGTGCCAGCAGTGCCGACAGGCCGGTCGCCAGAAGTGAAGCTTTCTTT; cdr3_aa: CASSADRPVARSEAFF
j_call: TRBJ2-2; v_call: TRBV9; d_call: TRBD2; cdr3_length: 14; clone_size: .; cdr3_nt: TGTGCCAGCAAAGCGGGGGAGAACACCGGGGAGCTGTTTTTT; cdr3_aa: CASKAGENTGELFF
j_call: TRBJ2-2; v_call: TRBV4-2; d_call: .; cdr3_length: 15; clone_size: .; cdr3_nt: TGTGCCAGCAGCCAAGATCCTAGGGGAATCGGGGAGCTGTTTTTT; cdr3_aa: CASSQDPRGIGELFF
j_call: TRBJ2-7; v_call: TRBV27; d_call: .; cdr3_length: 13; clone_size: .; cdr3_nt: TGTGCCAGCAGTCCGGGCCGGACTAACGGGCAGTACTTC; cdr3_aa: CASSPGRTNGQYF
j_call: TRBJ2-7; v_call: TRBV6-1; d_call: TRBD2; cdr3_length: 15; clone_size: few; cdr3_nt: TGTGCCAGCAGTGAAGCTAGCGGGAGCCCCTACGAGCAGTACTTC; cdr3_aa: CASSEASGSPYEQYF
j_call: TRBJ2-2; v_call: TRBV28; d_call: TRBD2; cdr3_length: 15; clone_size: once; cdr3_nt: TGTGCCAGCAGTTTAACTAGCGGGGGGACCGGGGAGCTGTTTTTT; cdr3_aa: CASSLTSGGTGELFF